The 20 T cell receptor beta chains below were found in one sample sequenced in a study of cytomegalovirus exposure and HLA in healthy donors. The PCR made use of 60 Vbeta and 13 Jbeta primers. Profiling relied on immunoSEQ multiplex PCR, and the TCRdb table lists in-frame clones only, not all of them. The table has 150,000 to 200,000 clones, 80% to 90% seen once; the top ten hold 1.5% to 2%. Sequenced sample: PBMCs. Receptor source: a woman between 18 and 30 years old in good health and CMV-seronegative.

The chain uses TRBV5-1 and TRBJ2-1; D gene ambiguous. Trimming took 1 base from V and 5 from J, leaving 10 bases between them. This CDR3 has 14 residues. Germline CDR1 SGHRS, CDR2 YFSETQ. The CDR3 loop is CASSLYLTDNEQFF. The DNA for the CDR3 is TGCGCCAGCAGCTTGTATCTTACGGACAATGAGCAGTTCTTC. Full variable domain (outside the CDR3, taken from reference TRBV5-1 and TRBJ2-1): KAGVTQTPRYLIKTRGQQVTLSCSPISGHRSVSWYQQTPGQGLQFLFEYFSETQRNKGNFPGRFSGRQFSNSRSEMNVSTLELGDSALYLCASSLYLTDNEQFFGPGTRLTVL.

This clone has a handful of counts. CDR3 sequence reads: CASYDSSYEQYF. The CDR3, as DNA: TGTGCCAGCTATGACAGCTCCTACGAGCAGTACTTC. The V call is TRBV6-5, the J call TRBJ2-7, with TRBD1 as a possible D gene (5 bases). Trimming removed 8 bases at V and 0 bases at J, with 8 bases between. The CDR3 contains 12 residues. Germline V gene sequence: CDR1 MNHEY, CDR2 SVGAGI.

The chain carries TRBV7-9 and TRBJ2-1; 12 nucleotides agree with TRBD2. Germline CDR1 SEHNR, CDR2 FQNEAQ (reference sequence). The CDR3 covers 18 residues. The ends lost 4 bases at V and 6 bases at J; junction bases unmatched: 13. This CDR3 is CASSSGLAGGGRLNEQFF. For the CDR3, the DNA is TGTGCCAGCAGCTCGGGACTAGCGGGTGGAGGAAGGCTCAATGAGCAGTTCTTC.

The chain joins TRBV7-2 to TRBJ1-2; 8 bases are a match to TRBD1. There are 16 residues in the CDR3. Unmatched junction bases numbered 9, after V lost 1 base and J lost 5 bases. Per germline, CDR1 SGHTA and CDR2 FQGNSA. The CDR3 DNA follows: TGTGCCAGCAGCTTAGGGGGGACAGGCTTGGCTTATGGCTACACCTTC. This translates into CASSLGGTGLAYGYTF.

This chain connects TRBV15 to TRBJ2-1; TRBD1 agrees at 9 bases. The CDR3 is made up of 15 amino acids. Germline CDR1 and CDR2: LNHNV and YYDKDF (reference sequence). With V trimmed by 4 bases and J by 5 bases, 6 bases remained unmatched. The CDR3 bases are TGTGCCACCAGCATCGGACAGGGGTTGAACAATGAGCAGTTCTTC. It is translated as CATSIGQGLNNEQFF.

The chain has TRBV6-1 and TRBJ1-1; perhaps TRBD1 as D (5 bases). The CDR3 extends over 16 amino acids. V dropped 4 bases and J dropped 2 bases, with 17 bases sitting between them. Germline V gives CDR1 MNHNS, CDR2 SASEGT. This CDR3 reads CASSAMTAGYNTEAFF. CDR3 coding DNA: TGTGCCAGCAGTGCCATGACCGCAGGGTATAACACTGAAGCTTTCTTT.

The chain has TRBV28 and TRBJ2-1, with a possible D match to TRBD2 (6 bases). Germline V CDR1 and CDR2: MDHEN, SYDVKM. The CDR3 runs 15 residues. V lost 7 bases and J 14 bases, leaving 27 bases between the germline ends. This chain's CDR3 is CASIVPGLAGEGEFF. In DNA form, the CDR3 reads TGTGCCAGCATTGTACCGGGACTGGCCGGCGAGGGTGAGTTCTTC.

The CDR3 coding sequence is TGTGCCAGCAGCGTAGGGGCAGGGAAGGCGGAGACCCAGTACTTC. Translation: CASSVGAGKAETQYF. This chain joins TRBV9 and TRBJ2-5, with D perhaps matching TRBD1 (5 bases). V shed 0 bases and J shed 5 bases, with 14 bases lying between them. The CDR3 runs 15 residues. Germline V lookup: CDR1 SGDLS, CDR2 YYNGEE.

CDR3 sequence reads: CASSLGLGRTGELFF. DNA of the CDR3: TGTGCCAGTAGTCTCGGACTAGGGCGAACCGGGGAGCTGTTTTTT. This chain uses TRBV19 with TRBJ2-2; TRBD2 aligns across 7 bases. The germline CDR1 and CDR2 sequences are LNHDA and SQIVND (reference sequence). Losses at the gene ends were 5 bases for V and 5 bases for J; bases not matched to a gene: 8. This CDR3 contains 15 residues.

This clone came up once. The chain has TRBV29-1 and TRBJ1-2; 10 nucleotides match TRBD1. Germline V gene sequence: CDR1 SQVTM, CDR2 ANQGSEA. J gave up 6 bases and V 1 base, and 5 bases lay outside the gene matches. CDR3 length: 14 amino acids. The CDR3 DNA follows: TGCAGCGTTGAAGGACAGGGGGCGTTGGATGGCTACACCTTC. It codes for CSVEGQGALDGYTF.

V usage is TRBV6-5 and J usage is TRBJ1-1; D perhaps matches TRBD1 (6 bases). Germline CDR1 and CDR2: MNHEY and SVGAGI. The CDR3 is 15 amino acids. Between the trimmed V and J ends, which lost 0 bases and 5 bases, there was a span of 13 bases. The CDR3 bases are TGTGCCAGCAGTTACTCGTACAGGGTGGGTACTGAAGCTTTCTTT. This sequence encodes CASSYSYRVGTEAFF.

This clone was found once. The chain recombines TRBV28 with TRBJ1-1; no clear D gene. The CDR3 is 11 amino acids. Germline CDR1 MDHEN, CDR2 SYDVKM. The V and J ends lost 3 bases and 7 bases respectively, with 6 bases between them. DNA of the CDR3: TGTGCCAGCAGTTTCAACGGTGAAGCTTTCTTT. Translating it yields CASSFNGEAFF.

The chain employs TRBV30 and TRBJ1-1; TRBD1 is a possible D gene (5 bases). Trimming removed 4 bases at V and 0 bases at J, with 12 bases between. This CDR3 is built from 14 residues. CDR1 is GTSNPN and CDR2 is SVGIG in the germline V gene (reference sequence). CDR3 DNA sequence: TGTGCCTGGAACAGGCCCGTTATGAACACTGAAGCTTTCTTT. Protein sequence: CAWNRPVMNTEAFF.

The rearrangement links TRBV7-2 to TRBJ1-5; D might be TRBD1 (6 bases). V was trimmed by 2 bases and J by 5 bases, leaving 13 bases between them. This CDR3 is 15 amino acids long. Germline CDR1 reads SGHTA; CDR2 reads FQGNSA. The CDR3 sequence is CASSLRGGRDQPQHF. The CDR3 nucleotides read TGTGCCAGCAGCTTAAGAGGGGGAAGGGATCAGCCCCAGCATTTT.

CDR3: CASSETGTSTDTQYF. CDR3 bases: TGTGCCAGCAGTGAAACAGGGACCAGCACAGATACGCAGTATTTT. The rearrangement uses TRBV2 and TRBJ2-3, with a tentative D call TRBD1 (6 bases). The V end lost 2 bases, the J end lost 0 bases, and 9 bases lay between the germline ends. The CDR3 runs to 15 residues. Germline values: CDR1 SNHLY, CDR2 FYNNEI. The whole variable domain, filled in from reference TRBV2 and TRBJ2-3, reads EPEVTQTPSHQVTQMGQEVILRCVPISNHLYFYWYRQILGQKVEFLVSFYNNEISEKSEIFDDQFSVERPDGSNFTLKIRSTKLEDSAMYFCASSETGTSTDTQYFGPGTRLTVL.

V and J are TRBV6-5 and TRBJ1-5, with TRBD1 identical over 8 bases. CDR3 length equals 14 residues. V lost 10 bases to trimming and J lost 2 bases; unmatched junction nucleotides: 7. Per germline, CDR1 MNHEY and CDR2 SVGAGI. CDR3 sequence reads: CATQGAPGNQPQHF. The DNA of the CDR3 is TGTGCCACCCAGGGGGCGCCGGGCAATCAGCCCCAGCATTTT.

The V and J genes are TRBV7-9 and TRBJ1-2, with TRBD1 matching 8 bases. There are 13 residues in the CDR3. Germline assignment: CDR1 SEHNR and CDR2 FQNEAQ (reference sequence). J gave up 7 bases and V 4 bases, and 5 bases lay outside the gene matches. The CDR3 spells CASSYAGGFGYTF. The CDR3 DNA reads TGTGCCAGCAGCTATGCAGGGGGCTTTGGCTACACCTTC.

Worth noting for this clone: Other DNA sequences in this specimen translate into the identical CDR3. The V and J genes are TRBV2 and TRBJ2-5, with TRBD1 identical over 8 bases. The length of the CDR3 is 13 residues. Germline V gene lookup returns CDR1 SNHLY and CDR2 FYNNEI. Unmatched junction bases numbered 0, after V lost 4 bases and J lost 2 bases. CDR3 region: CASSGTGQETQYF. CDR3 in DNA: TGTGCCAGCAGTGGGACAGGGCAAGAGACCCAGTACTTC.

The chain carries TRBV10-3 and TRBJ2-1; 13 bases are a match to TRBD2. The CDR3 spans 18 residues. Germline V lookup: CDR1 ENHRY, CDR2 SYGVKD. After removal of 6 bases from V and 0 bases from J, the junction contained 8 bases not matched to a gene. Here the CDR3 reads CAISATSGGPSSYNEQFF. CDR3 nucleotide sequence: TGTGCCATCAGCGCGACTAGCGGGGGGCCCAGCTCCTACAATGAGCAGTTCTTC.

V usage is TRBV5-1 and J usage is TRBJ1-1, with 9 bases matching TRBD1. V lost 1 base to trimming and J lost 0 bases; unmatched junction nucleotides: 10. Germline lookup yields CDR1 SGHRS and CDR2 YFSETQ. The CDR3 is made up of 18 amino acids. CDR3: CASSLRGTGYVMNTEAFF. Here the CDR3 DNA reads TGCGCCAGCAGCTTGCGGGGGACAGGGTATGTAATGAACACTGAAGCTTTCTTT.